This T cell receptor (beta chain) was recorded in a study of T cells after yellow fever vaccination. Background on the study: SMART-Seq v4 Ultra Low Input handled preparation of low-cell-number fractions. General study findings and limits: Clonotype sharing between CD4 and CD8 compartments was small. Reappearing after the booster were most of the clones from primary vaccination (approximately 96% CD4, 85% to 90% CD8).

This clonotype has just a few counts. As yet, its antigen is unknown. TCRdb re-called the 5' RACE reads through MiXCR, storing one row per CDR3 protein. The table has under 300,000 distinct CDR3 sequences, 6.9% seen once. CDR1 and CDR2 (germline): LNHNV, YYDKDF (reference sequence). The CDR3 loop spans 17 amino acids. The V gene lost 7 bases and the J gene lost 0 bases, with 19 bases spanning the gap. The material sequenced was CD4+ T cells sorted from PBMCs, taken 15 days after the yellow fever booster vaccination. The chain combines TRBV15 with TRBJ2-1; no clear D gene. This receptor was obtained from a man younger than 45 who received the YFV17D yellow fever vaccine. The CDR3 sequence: CATTPKAVRGSYNEQFF. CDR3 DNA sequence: TGTGCCACCACCCCTAAGGCGGTACGTGGCTCCTACAATGAGCAGTTCTTC.